One and the same sample provided the 29 T cell receptor beta chains below, sequenced in a study of blood T cells in healthy people across ages. With a J-beta primer mix and a sample-barcoded 5' primer, a second PCR ran roughly 6 to 11 cycles. TCRdb re-called the 5' RACE reads through MiXCR, storing one row per CDR3 protein. This sample has about 1.7 million distinct CDR3 sequences, with roughly 30% found just once. The sample comprised blood. The receptors originated from a young woman in good health.

On this clonotype: The final CDR3 position lacks the conserved phenylalanine or tryptophan, pointing to a likely read error. The limits of the CDR3 on the DNA are not certain, so only TCRdb's listed CDR3 is given. The CDR3 spells CASSQDRGWGC. This chain links TRBV4-1 with TRBJ2-7. The CDR3 is 11 amino acids in total, end residues counted. The germline CDR1 and CDR2 sequences are MGHRA and YSYEKL.

There are a few counts of this clonotype. One end of the junction fails to match germline, which may point to a read error. The CDR3, as DNA: TGTTCCAGCAGCCCCGACGGGGGACAGCCGTATGGCTACACCTTC. It is translated as CSSSPDGGQPYGYTF. V gene TRBV9 combines with J gene TRBJ1-2, with TRBD1 matching over 7 bases. There are 15 residues in the CDR3. Germline V gives CDR1 SGDLS, CDR2 YYNGEE.

This clonotype was seen many times. The chain recombines TRBV7-6 with TRBJ2-7; the D gene could be TRBD1 or TRBD2 (6 bases each). Trimming left V 5 bases short and J 4 bases short, with 12 bases between. Germline loops: CDR1 SGHVS, CDR2 FNYEAQ. The CDR3 runs 13 residues. CDR3 in DNA: TGTGCCAGCAGCCAGGGGACTCTTTACGAGCAGTACTTC. As protein: CASSQGTLYEQYF.

This clonotype has just a few counts. J is TRBJ1-2 and V is TRBV6-1; possible D gene TRBD1, 6 bases. Trimming pared 0 bases from V and 8 bases from J, leaving 13 bases between. The CDR3 has 14 residues. Germline values: CDR1 MNHNS, CDR2 SASEGT. The CDR3 region is CASSEAWGAGGYTF. In nucleotides, the CDR3 is TGTGCCAGCAGTGAAGCGTGGGGGGCCGGGGGCTACACCTTC.

The J gene is TRBJ2-7, the V gene TRBV7-2, with 12 bases lining up with TRBD2. Germline-derived CDR1 and CDR2 are SGHTA and FQGNSA. V was clipped by 7 bases and J by 3 bases; unmatched bases: 4. The CDR3 sequence is 14 residues long. The CDR3 DNA follows: TGTGCCAGCAAACGACTAGCGGGAGACTACGAGCAGTACTTC. Translating it yields CASKRLAGDYEQYF.

Worth noting for this clonotype: This may arise from a read error, as a much more abundant clone is one base away. This chain joins TRBV5-1 and TRBJ2-5, with 7 bases fitting TRBD1. The CDR3 sequence is 14 residues long. Germline values: CDR1 SGHRS, CDR2 YFSETQ. Here the CDR3 reads CASSARQGKEAQYF. In nucleotides, the CDR3 is TGCGCCAGCAGCGCTAGACAGGGCAAAGAGGCCCAGTACTTC.

In its sample, this clonotype was seen a few times. The chain recombines TRBV2 with TRBJ2-5; 14 nucleotides agree with TRBD2. Germline-derived CDR1 and CDR2 are SNHLY and FYNNEI. Losses at the gene ends were 10 bases for V and 4 bases for J; bases not matched to a gene: 8. This CDR3 region has 15 residues. The CDR3 loop reads CAMGGLAGVGETQYF. CDR3 DNA: TGTGCCATGGGGGGACTAGCGGGGGTTGGAGAGACCCAGTACTTC.

This clonotype was seen once. CDR3 residues: CATQSEGGGPLSNQPQHF. CDR3 nucleotide sequence: TGTGCCACACAAAGCGAGGGCGGGGGGCCCCTTAGCAATCAGCCCCAGCATTTT. The V and J genes are TRBV12-3 or TRBV12-4 and TRBJ1-5, with D possibly TRBD1 on 6 matching bases. There are 18 residues in the CDR3. Trimming shortened V by 10 bases and J by 0 bases, and 25 bases separated the two germline ends.

A single count supports this clonotype. This may stem from a read error, because a much larger clone lies one nucleotide away. The chain combines TRBV29-1 with TRBJ2-5; TRBD2 matches at 9 bases. Germline assignment: CDR1 SQVTM and CDR2 ANQGSEA. The CDR3 loop spans 15 amino acids. This chain's CDR3 is CSVKDYSGSGGTQYF. The CDR3, as DNA: TGCAGCGTTAAAGATTATAGCGGGAGTGGCGGGACCCAGTACTTC.

V and J are TRBV10-1 and TRBJ2-1; D unresolved. CDR3 length: 15 residues. Germline V gene lookup returns CDR1 WNHNN and CDR2 SYGVQD (reference sequence). V shed 4 bases and J shed 12 bases, with 22 bases lying between them. The CDR3 reads CASSAGEWGTHGQFF. In DNA, the CDR3 is TGCGCCAGCAGTGCGGGCGAGTGGGGTACGCATGGGCAGTTCTTC.

Ten or more counts support this clonotype. The chain is built from TRBV20-1 and TRBJ2-7, with D possibly TRBD1 on 5 matching bases. Germline loops: CDR1 DFQATT, CDR2 SNEGSKA (reference sequence). Trimming pared 5 bases from V and 3 bases from J, leaving 11 bases between. The CDR3 spans 12 residues. The CDR3 here is CSAFEQGYEQYF. The CDR3, as DNA: TGCAGTGCTTTTGAGCAGGGCTACGAGCAGTACTTC.

A word on this clonotype: At one end the junction does not follow the germline gene, possibly because of a read error. The chain recombines TRBV7-9 with TRBJ2-1; D is possibly TRBD1 (5 bases). CDR1 and CDR2 (germline): SEHNR, FQNEAQ (reference sequence). The CDR3 totals 14 residues. The CDR3: CASSGAGFTDTQFF. CDR3 DNA: TGCGCCAGCAGTGGGGCAGGCTTCACAGATACGCAGTTCTTC.

Note on this clonotype: Sequence at one end of the junction differs from germline and may be a read error. This chain uses TRBV7-2 with TRBJ2-2, with D perhaps TRBD2 (5 bases). Germline V CDR1 and CDR2: SGHTA, FQGNSA. This CDR3 has 16 amino acids. DNA of the CDR3: TGTGCCAGCAGCCCAACGACCGCGAGGAACACCGGGAAGCTGTTTTTT. Translated: CASSPTTARNTGKLFF.

The table lists this clonotype with a few counts. The V and J genes are TRBV11-1 and TRBJ2-5; 9 bases agree with TRBD1. The last part of the DNA fits TRBJ2-7 better; the J call may be wrong. Germline CDR1 and CDR2: SGHAT and FQDESV (reference sequence). CDR3 length equals 14 residues. The CDR3 coding sequence is TGTGCCAGCAGCTTAAGGACAGGGGACCACGAGCAGTACTTC. It translates to CASSLRTGDHEQYF.

This rearrangement joins TRBV19 to TRBJ1-2; TRBD1 agrees at 8 bases. The CDR3 spans 14 residues. Germline V gives CDR1 LNHDA, CDR2 SQIVND (reference sequence). Trimming cost V 1 base and J 8 bases; bases outside gene matches: 6. CDR3 bases: TGTGCCAGTAGTATAGCGGACAGGGAGAGCGGCTACACCTTC. As protein: CASSIADRESGYTF.

This clonotype was found once. This rearrangement joins TRBV5-1 to TRBJ2-1, with D tentatively TRBD1 or TRBD2 (5 bases each). The V end was cut by 0 bases, the J end by 6 bases, with 13 bases between. Germline loops: CDR1 SGHRS, CDR2 YFSETQ. The CDR3 extends over 15 amino acids. CDR3: CASSLGGIRGNEQFF. CDR3 nucleotide sequence: TGCGCCAGCAGCTTGGGGGGGATTAGAGGCAATGAGCAGTTCTTC. The full variable domain, its missing parts supplied by reference TRBV5-1 and TRBJ2-1, is KAGVTQTPRYLIKTRGQQVTLSCSPISGHRSVSWYQQTPGQGLQFLFEYFSETQRNKGNFPGRFSGRQFSNSRSEMNVSTLELGDSALYLCASSLGGIRGNEQFFGPGTRLTVL.

Ten or more counts support this clonotype. The rearrangement joins TRBV20-1 to TRBJ2-5; tentatively, D is TRBD1 (6 bases). The CDR3 totals 13 residues. V lost 8 bases to trimming and J lost 5 bases, with 18 bases between them. CDR1 is DFQATT, CDR2 SNEGSKA, per germline (reference sequence). The CDR3 loop reads CSPYFGQKETQYF. CDR3 nucleotide sequence: TGCAGTCCCTATTTCGGACAGAAGGAGACCCAGTACTTC.

In its sample, this clonotype was seen many times. The chain recombines TRBV6-2 or TRBV6-3 with TRBJ2-6; tentatively, D is TRBD1 (5 bases). V lost 8 bases and J 4 bases, leaving 9 bases between the germline ends. The CDR3 extends over 13 amino acids. Germline CDR1 is MNHEY and CDR2 is SVGEGT. CDR3 residues: CASQGAGANVLTF. The CDR3 DNA is TGTGCCAGCCAGGGTGCCGGGGCCAACGTCCTGACTTTC.

The chain uses TRBV12-3 or TRBV12-4 and TRBJ2-1, with D possibly being TRBD1 (5 bases). This CDR3 has 15 residues. The germline V and J ends were trimmed by 7 bases and 9 bases, with 22 bases remaining between them. The DNA of the CDR3 is TGTGCCAGCAATCCCCCGGAACAGGCGGTCGGTGAGCAGTTCTTC. It encodes CASNPPEQAVGEQFF.

The rearrangement links TRBV7-2 to TRBJ2-7; 7 bases map to TRBD1. Germline CDR1 is SGHTA and CDR2 is FQGNSA. The CDR3 length is 15 residues. J gave up 5 bases and V 2 bases, and 9 bases lay outside the gene matches. For the CDR3, the DNA is TGTGCCAGCAGCTTACGGACAGGAACGGTCCACGAGCAGTACTTC. Its protein is CASSLRTGTVHEQYF.

The chain carries TRBV3-1 and TRBJ1-2; D not resolved. V dropped 0 bases and J dropped 8 bases, with 16 bases sitting between them. Germline CDR1 LGHDT, CDR2 YNNKEL (reference sequence). The CDR3 contains 15 residues. CDR3 amino acids: CASSQDSWIPKGYTF. CDR3 sequence (DNA): TGTGCCAGCAGCCAAGATTCGTGGATTCCTAAAGGCTACACCTTC.

The chain combines TRBV27 with TRBJ1-1; 8 bases are a match to TRBD1. The CDR3 is 18 residues long. Germline V lookup: CDR1 MNHEY, CDR2 SMNVEV (reference sequence). V lost 0 bases, J lost 0 bases, and 9 bases stayed unmatched. The CDR3 DNA reads TGTGCCAGCAGTTTATCTGCAGGGGGCGTGGGAATGAACACTGAAGCTTTCTTT. Protein product: CASSLSAGGVGMNTEAFF.

The chain carries TRBV20-1 and TRBJ2-7, with D unresolved. Germline values: CDR1 DFQATT, CDR2 SNEGSKA (reference sequence). Trimming stripped 4 bases from V and 3 bases from J, with 10 bases between. There are 12 residues in the CDR3. The CDR3 protein is CSATIRRYEQYF. Here the CDR3 DNA reads TGCAGTGCTACAATCCGTCGCTACGAGCAGTACTTC.

V is TRBV6-5 and J is TRBJ2-7; 7 nucleotides agree with TRBD1. J lost 4 bases, V lost 2 bases, and 5 bases had no gene match. Germline V gene lookup returns CDR1 MNHEY and CDR2 SVGAGI. The CDR3 totals 14 residues. The CDR3 coding sequence is TGTGCCAGCAGTTACAGACAGGGAAGGTACGAGCAGTACTTC. Its translation is CASSYRQGRYEQYF.

On this clonotype itself: A much larger clone differs from this one at a single base, so this may be a read error. The chain is built from TRBV10-3 and TRBJ1-2; TRBD1 might be the D (6 bases). This CDR3 comprises 14 residues. CDR1 is ENHRY, CDR2 SYGVKD, per germline. The V end lost 4 bases, the J end lost 8 bases, and 17 bases lay between the germline ends. Here the CDR3 DNA reads TGTGCCATCAGTGGGTCGGGGGCATCCCGAGGCTACACCTTC. Translated: CAISGSGASRGYTF.

The CDR3 DNA reads TGTGCCATCAGTGAGTCGCGGGGGCGCGACACTGAAGCTTTCTTT. This sequence encodes CAISESRGRDTEAFF. This chain joins TRBV10-3 and TRBJ1-1, with a tentative D call TRBD1 (6 bases). The V gene lost 0 bases and the J gene lost 3 bases, with 11 bases spanning the gap. Germline CDR1 ENHRY, CDR2 SYGVKD. The CDR3 is made up of 15 amino acids.

The chain is built from TRBV7-9 and TRBJ2-7, with D perhaps being TRBD1 or TRBD2 (5 bases each). Trimming removed 5 bases at V and 5 bases at J, with 16 bases between. Germline CDR1 is SEHNR and CDR2 is FQNEAQ (reference sequence). CDR3 length equals 14 residues. This CDR3 reads CASSLAQGAHEQYF. CDR3 nucleotide sequence: TGTGCCAGCAGCCTCGCTCAGGGAGCCCACGAGCAGTACTTC. Full variable domain (rest looked up from reference TRBV7-9 and TRBJ2-7): DTGVSQNPRHKITKRGQNVTFRCDPISEHNRLYWYRQTLGQGPEFLTYFQNEAQLEKSRLLSDRFSAERPKGSFSTLEIQRTEQGDSAMYLCASSLAQGAHEQYFGPGTRLTVT.

This CDR3 reads CASQTERGGEKLFF. The CDR3 region has the DNA TGTGCCAGCCAAACGGAGAGGGGAGGAGAAAAACTGTTTTTT. The V gene is TRBV28, the J gene TRBJ1-4, with D perhaps TRBD1 (5 bases). This CDR3 has 14 amino acids. The ends were cut back, 8 bases at V and 8 bases at J, with 18 bases in the middle. Germline CDR1 and CDR2: MDHEN and SYDVKM.

This clonotype was counted between two and nine times. The chain links TRBV6-1 to TRBJ2-3; D remains unclear. The CDR3 runs to 12 residues. Germline values: CDR1 MNHNS, CDR2 SASEGT. V was pared by 6 bases and J by 5 bases, with 9 bases between. In nucleotides, the CDR3 is TGTGCCAGCAGGGGGTTAGGAGATACGCAGTATTTT. Protein product: CASRGLGDTQYF.